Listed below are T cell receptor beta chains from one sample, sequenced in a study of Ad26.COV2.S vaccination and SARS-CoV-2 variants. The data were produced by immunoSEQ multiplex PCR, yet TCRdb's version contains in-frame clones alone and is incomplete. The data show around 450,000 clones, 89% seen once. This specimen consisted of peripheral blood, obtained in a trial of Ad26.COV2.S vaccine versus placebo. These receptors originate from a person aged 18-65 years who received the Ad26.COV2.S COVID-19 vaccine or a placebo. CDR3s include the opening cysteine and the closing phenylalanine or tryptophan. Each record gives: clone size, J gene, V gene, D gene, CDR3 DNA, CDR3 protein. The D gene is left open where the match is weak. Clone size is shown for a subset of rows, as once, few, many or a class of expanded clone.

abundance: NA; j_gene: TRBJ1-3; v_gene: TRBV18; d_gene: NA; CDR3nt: TGTGCCAGCTCACCAAGCGGCTCTGGAAACACCATATATTTT; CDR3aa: CASSPSGSGNTIYF
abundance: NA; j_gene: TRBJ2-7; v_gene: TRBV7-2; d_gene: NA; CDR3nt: TGTGCCAGCAGCTTAGCGGTACAGGGAGGCGAGCAGTACTTC; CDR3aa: CASSLAVQGGEQYF
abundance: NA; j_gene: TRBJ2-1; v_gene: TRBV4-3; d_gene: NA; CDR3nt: TGCGCCAGCAGCCATTTGGCTGGGACCTACAATGAGCAGTTCTTC; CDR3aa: CASSHLAGTYNEQFF
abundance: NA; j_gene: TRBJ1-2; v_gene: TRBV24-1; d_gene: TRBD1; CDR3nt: TGTGCCACCAGTGATGCGACAGGGGTAACCTATGGCTACACCTTC; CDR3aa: CATSDATGVTYGYTF
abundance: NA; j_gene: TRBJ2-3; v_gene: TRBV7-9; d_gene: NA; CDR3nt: TGTGCCAGCAGCCCCCCCAGCGCTAGCACAGATACGCAGTATTTT; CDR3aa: CASSPPSASTDTQYF
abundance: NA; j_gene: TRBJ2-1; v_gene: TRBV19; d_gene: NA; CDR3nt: TGTGCCAGTAGTTCGAGACTCCTATTGGGATCCTACAATGAGCAGTTCTTC; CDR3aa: CASSSRLLLGSYNEQFF
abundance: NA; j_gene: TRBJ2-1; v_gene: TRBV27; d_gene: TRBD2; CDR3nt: TGTGCCAGCAGTTTCTATACTAGCGGGCGGTACAATGAGCAGTTCTTC; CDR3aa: CASSFYTSGRYNEQFF
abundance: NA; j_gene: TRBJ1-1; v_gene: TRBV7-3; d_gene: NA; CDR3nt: TGTGCCAGCAGTCTCGGACCGGGCGGTCCTGAAGCTTTCTTT; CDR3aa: CASSLGPGGPEAFF
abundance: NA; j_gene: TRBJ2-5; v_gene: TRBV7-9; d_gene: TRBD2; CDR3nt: TGTGCCAGCAGCCTTAGACTAGCGGGGGAAGAGACCCAGTACTTC; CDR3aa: CASSLRLAGEETQYF
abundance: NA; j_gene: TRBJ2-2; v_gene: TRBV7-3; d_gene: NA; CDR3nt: TGTGCCAGCAGCCCCCGTGTGGGCGACACCGGGGAGCTGTTTTTT; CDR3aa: CASSPRVGDTGELFF
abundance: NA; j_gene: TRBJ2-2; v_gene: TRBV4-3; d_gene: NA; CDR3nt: TGCGCCAGCAGCCAACTAACAGGCTATTCGAACACCGGGGAGCTGTTTTTT; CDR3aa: CASSQLTGYSNTGELFF
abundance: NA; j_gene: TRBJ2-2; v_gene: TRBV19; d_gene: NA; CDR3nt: TGTGCCAGTAGTCTAACAGGACCCCGGGAGCTGTTTTTT; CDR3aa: CASSLTGPRELFF
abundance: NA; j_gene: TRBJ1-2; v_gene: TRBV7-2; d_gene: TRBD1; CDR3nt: TGTGCCAGCAGCGGACAGGGGAGGGACTATGGCTACACCTTC; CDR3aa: CASSGQGRDYGYTF
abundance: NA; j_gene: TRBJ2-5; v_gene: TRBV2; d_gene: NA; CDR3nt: TGTGCCAGCCAGGTTTCCCAAGGGACCCAGTACTTC; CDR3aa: CASQVSQGTQYF
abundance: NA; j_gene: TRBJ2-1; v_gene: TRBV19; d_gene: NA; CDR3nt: TGTGCCAGTAGTGATCCTCCGGCGGGGCGCAATGAGCAGTTCTTC; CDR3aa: CASSDPPAGRNEQFF
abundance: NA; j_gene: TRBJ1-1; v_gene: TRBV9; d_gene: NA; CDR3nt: TGTGCCAGCAGCCCAACAGCACGGGGCAACACTGAAGCTTTCTTT; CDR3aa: CASSPTARGNTEAFF
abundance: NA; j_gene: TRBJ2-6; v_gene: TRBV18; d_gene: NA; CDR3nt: TGTGCCAGCTCACGTCGGGGCTCTGGGGCCAACGTCCTGACTTTC; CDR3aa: CASSRRGSGANVLTF
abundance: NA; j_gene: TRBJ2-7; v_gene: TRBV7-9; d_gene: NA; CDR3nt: TGTGCCAGCAGCCTGATGAACAGGGACTACGAGCAGTACTTC; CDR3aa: CASSLMNRDYEQYF
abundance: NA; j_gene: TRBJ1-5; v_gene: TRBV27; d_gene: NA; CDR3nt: TGTGCCAGCATGGTTTTTGGCAGGGGCAATCAGCCCCAGCATTTT; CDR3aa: CASMVFGRGNQPQHF
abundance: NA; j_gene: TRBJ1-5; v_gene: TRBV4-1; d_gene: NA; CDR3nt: TGCGCCAGCAGCCGAAACTCCCGGGAGCCCCAGCATTTT; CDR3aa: CASSRNSREPQHF
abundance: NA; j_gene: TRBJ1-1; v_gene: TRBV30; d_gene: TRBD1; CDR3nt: TGTGCCTGGACCAGACAGGGCCACACTGAAGCTTTCTTT; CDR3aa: CAWTRQGHTEAFF
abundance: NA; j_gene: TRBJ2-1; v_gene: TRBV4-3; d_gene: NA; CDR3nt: TGCGCCAGCAGCCAACATCACGAGTGGCAAATGGGGGAGCAGTTCTTC; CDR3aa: CASSQHHEWQMGEQFF
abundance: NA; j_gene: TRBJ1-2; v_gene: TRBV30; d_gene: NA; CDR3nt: TGTGCCTGGAGTGTGTACTATGGCTACACCTTC; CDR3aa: CAWSVYYGYTF
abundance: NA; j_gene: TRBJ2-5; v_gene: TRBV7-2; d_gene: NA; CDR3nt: TGTGCCAGCAGCCGACGGAACCAAGAGACCCAGTACTTC; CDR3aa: CASSRRNQETQYF
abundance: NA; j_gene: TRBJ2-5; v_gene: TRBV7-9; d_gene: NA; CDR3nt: TGTGCCAGCAGCTTAGGGCCCCCGGACCCAGGAGAGACCCAGTACTTC; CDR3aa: CASSLGPPDPGETQYF
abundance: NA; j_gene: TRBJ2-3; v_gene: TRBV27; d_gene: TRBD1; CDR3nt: TGTGCCAGCAGTTTGAGTACAGGGGGCTCCCCAGATACGCAGTATTTT; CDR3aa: CASSLSTGGSPDTQYF
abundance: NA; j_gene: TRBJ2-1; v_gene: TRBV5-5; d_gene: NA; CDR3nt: TGTGCCAGCAGCTTAGACCGCGCCCCTACCTACAATGAGCAGTTCTTC; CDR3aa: CASSLDRAPTYNEQFF
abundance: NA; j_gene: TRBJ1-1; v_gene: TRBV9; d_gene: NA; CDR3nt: TGTGCCAGCAGCGTAGGGGGGGACACTGAAGCTTTCTTT; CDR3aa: CASSVGGDTEAFF
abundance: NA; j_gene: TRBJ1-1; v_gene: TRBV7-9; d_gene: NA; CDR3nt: TGTGCCAGCAGCTCGAGAGTTGGCAGATCCGCGGCTGAAGCTTTCTTT; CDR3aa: CASSSRVGRSAAEAFF
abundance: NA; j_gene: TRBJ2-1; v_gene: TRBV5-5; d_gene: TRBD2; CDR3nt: TGTGCCAGCAGCCCGGGACTAGCGGGAGGGCTAGCCTACAATGAGCAGTTCTTC; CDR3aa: CASSPGLAGGLAYNEQFF
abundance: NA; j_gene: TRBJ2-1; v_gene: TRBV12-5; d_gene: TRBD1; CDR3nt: TGTGCTAGTGGATCGGGACAGGTCGCCTACAATGAGCAGTTCTTC; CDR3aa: CASGSGQVAYNEQFF
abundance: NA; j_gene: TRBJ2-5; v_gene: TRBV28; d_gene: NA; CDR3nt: TGTGCCAGCAGTCCTCTAGGGCGCGGGGAGACCCAGTACTTC; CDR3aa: CASSPLGRGETQYF
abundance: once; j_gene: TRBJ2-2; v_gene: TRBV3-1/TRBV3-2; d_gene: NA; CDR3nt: TGTGCCAGCAGCCTTCTAGGCACCGGGGAGCTGTTTTTT; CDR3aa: CASSLLGTGELFF
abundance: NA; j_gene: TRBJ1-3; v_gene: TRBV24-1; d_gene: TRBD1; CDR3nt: TGTGCCACCGCTAAGACAGGGGGAAACACCATATATTTT; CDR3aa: CATAKTGGNTIYF
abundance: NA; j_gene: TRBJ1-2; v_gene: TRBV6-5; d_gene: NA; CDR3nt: TGTGCCAGCAGGGGGGTCGGCTACACCTTC; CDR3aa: CASRGVGYTF
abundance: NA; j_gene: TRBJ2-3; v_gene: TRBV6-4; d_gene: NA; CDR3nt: TGTGCCAGCAGCTCCGGGCGGTACCGGGGGGATACGCAGTATTTT; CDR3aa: CASSSGRYRGDTQYF
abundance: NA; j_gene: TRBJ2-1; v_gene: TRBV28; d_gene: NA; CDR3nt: TGTGCCAGCAGTTTGGAGGGACGGGAGCAGTTCTTC; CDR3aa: CASSLEGREQFF